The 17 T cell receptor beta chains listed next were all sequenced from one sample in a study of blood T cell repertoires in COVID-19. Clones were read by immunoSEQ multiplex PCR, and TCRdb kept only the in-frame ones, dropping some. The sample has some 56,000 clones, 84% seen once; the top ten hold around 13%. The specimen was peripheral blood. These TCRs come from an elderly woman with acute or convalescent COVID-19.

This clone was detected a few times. CDR3 amino acids: CASSYNTLNYGYTF. CDR3 in DNA: TGTGCCAGCAGTTATAACACCTTAAACTATGGCTACACCTTC. This chain uses TRBV6-2 or TRBV6-3 with TRBJ1-2, with unresolved D. The CDR3 contains 14 residues. V lost 3 bases, J lost 2 bases, and 10 bases lay in between. Germline V CDR1 and CDR2: MNHEY, SVGEGT.

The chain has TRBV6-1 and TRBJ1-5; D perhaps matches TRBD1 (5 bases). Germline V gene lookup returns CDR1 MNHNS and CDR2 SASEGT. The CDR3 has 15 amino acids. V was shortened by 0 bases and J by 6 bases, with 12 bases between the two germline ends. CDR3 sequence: CASSEAAGLSQPQHF. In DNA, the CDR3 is TGTGCCAGCAGTGAAGCTGCAGGGCTTTCTCAGCCCCAGCATTTT.

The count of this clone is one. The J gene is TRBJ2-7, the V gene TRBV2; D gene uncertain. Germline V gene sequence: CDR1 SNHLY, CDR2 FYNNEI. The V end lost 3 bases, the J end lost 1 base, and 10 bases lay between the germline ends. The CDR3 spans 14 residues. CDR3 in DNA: TGTGCCAGCAGTGAGGAGTCCGTTTCCTACGAGCAGTACTTC. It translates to CASSEESVSYEQYF.

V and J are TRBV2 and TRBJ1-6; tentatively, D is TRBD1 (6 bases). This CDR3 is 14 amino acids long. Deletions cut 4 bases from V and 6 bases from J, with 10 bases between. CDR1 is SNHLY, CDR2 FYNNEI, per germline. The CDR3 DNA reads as TGTGCCAGCAGTGGACAGGTTTCTAATTCACCCCTCCACTTT. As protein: CASSGQVSNSPLHF.

The CDR3 DNA reads TGTGCCAGCAGCGGAAGGACAGGGAGAGTCGGTGAAAAACTGTTTTTT. This codes for CASSGRTGRVGEKLFF. The chain links TRBV7-2 to TRBJ1-4; 8 positions agree with TRBD1. This CDR3 region has 16 residues. Germline lookup yields CDR1 SGHTA and CDR2 FQGNSA. The junction had 12 bases not matched to a gene; V was cut back by 5 bases and J by 7 bases. Combining the CDR3 with reference TRBV7-2 and TRBJ1-4 gives the whole variable domain GAGVSQSPSNKVTEKGKDVELRCDPISGHTALYWYRQSLGQGLEFLIYFQGNSAPDKSGLPSDRFSAERTGGSVSTLTIQRTQQEDSAVYLCASSGRTGRVGEKLFFGSGTQLSVL.

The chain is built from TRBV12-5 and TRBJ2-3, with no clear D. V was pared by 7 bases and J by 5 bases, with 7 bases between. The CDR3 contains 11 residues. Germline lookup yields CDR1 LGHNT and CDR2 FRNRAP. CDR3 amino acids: CASAFGDTQYF. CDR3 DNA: TGTGCTAGTGCTTTCGGAGATACGCAGTATTTT.

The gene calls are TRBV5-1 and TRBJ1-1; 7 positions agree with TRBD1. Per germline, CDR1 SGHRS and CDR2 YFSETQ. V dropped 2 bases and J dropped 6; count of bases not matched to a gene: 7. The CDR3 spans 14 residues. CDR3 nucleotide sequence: TGCGCCAGCAGCTTCGAGGGGGCGCTTTCTGAAGCTTTCTTT. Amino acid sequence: CASSFEGALSEAFF.

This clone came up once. The CDR3 DNA sequence: TGTGCCAGCAGCCAAGGGACAGGGCCCGGCCAGCCCCAGCATTTT. Translation gives CASSQGTGPGQPQHF. The chain is built from TRBV6-5 and TRBJ1-5; 9 positions match TRBD1. Germline-derived CDR1 and CDR2 are MNHEY and SVGAGI. J lost 7 bases, V lost 6 bases, and 10 bases had no gene match. The CDR3 is made up of 15 amino acids.

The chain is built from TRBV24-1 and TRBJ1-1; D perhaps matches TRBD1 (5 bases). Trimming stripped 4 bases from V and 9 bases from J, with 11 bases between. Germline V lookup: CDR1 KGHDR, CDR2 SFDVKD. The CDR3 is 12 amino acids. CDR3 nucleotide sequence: TGTGCCACCAGTGACGGGGGGGGTAAAGCTTTCTTT. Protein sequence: CATSDGGGKAFF.

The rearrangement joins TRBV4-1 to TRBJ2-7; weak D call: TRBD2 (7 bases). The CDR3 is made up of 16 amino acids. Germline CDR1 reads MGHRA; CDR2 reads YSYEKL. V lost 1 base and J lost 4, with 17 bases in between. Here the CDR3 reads CASSQAWGGAVYEQYF. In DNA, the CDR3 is TGCGCCAGCAGCCAAGCCTGGGGGGGGGCCGTTTACGAGCAGTACTTC.

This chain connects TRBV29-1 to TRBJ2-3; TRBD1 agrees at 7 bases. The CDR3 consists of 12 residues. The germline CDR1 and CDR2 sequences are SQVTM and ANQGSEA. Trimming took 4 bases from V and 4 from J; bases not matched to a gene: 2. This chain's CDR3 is CSVVGGPDTQYF. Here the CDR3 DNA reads TGCAGCGTTGTAGGGGGCCCAGATACGCAGTATTTT.

CDR3: CASSYSETPYERGYNEQFF. For the CDR3, the DNA is TGTGCCAGCAGTTACTCTGAGACCCCCTATGAGCGGGGGTACAATGAGCAGTTCTTC. J is TRBJ2-1 and V is TRBV6-7, with 8 positions matching TRBD2. TRBV6-7 falls under the ORF class, with uncertain function. With 0 bases clipped from V and 4 bases from J, the junction kept 14 bases outside the gene matches. The CDR3 consists of 19 residues.

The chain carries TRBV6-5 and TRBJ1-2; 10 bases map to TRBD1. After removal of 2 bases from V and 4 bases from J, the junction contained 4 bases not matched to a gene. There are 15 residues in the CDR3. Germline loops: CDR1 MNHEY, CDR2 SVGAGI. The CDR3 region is CASSYRGDRGYGYTF. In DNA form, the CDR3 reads TGTGCCAGCAGTTACCGGGGGGACAGGGGCTATGGCTACACCTTC.

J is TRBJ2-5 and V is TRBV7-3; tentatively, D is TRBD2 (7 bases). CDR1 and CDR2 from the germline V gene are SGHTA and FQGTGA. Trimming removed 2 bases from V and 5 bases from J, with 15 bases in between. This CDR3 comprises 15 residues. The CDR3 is CASSLFGGRYETQYF. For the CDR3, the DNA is TGTGCCAGCAGCTTATTCGGGGGGCGGTATGAGACCCAGTACTTC.

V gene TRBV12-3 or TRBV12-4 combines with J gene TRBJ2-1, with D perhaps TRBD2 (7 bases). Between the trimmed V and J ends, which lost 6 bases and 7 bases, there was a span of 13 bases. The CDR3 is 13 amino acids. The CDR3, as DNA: TGTGCCAGCAGGGGGGGGGCGGTTAATGAGCAGTTCTTC. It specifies CASRGGAVNEQFF.

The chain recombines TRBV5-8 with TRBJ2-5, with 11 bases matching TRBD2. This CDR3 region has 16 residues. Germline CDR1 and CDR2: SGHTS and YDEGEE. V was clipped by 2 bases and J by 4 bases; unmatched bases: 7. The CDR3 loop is CASSFGTSGGVETQYF. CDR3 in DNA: TGTGCCAGCAGCTTTGGTACTAGCGGGGGTGTAGAGACCCAGTACTTC.

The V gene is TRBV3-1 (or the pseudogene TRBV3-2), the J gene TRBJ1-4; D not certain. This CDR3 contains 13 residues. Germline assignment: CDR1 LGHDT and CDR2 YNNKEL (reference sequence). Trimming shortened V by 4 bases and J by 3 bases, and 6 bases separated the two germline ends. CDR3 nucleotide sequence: TGTGCCAGCAGCCTTGTATCTAATGAAAAACTGTTTTTT. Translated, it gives CASSLVSNEKLFF.